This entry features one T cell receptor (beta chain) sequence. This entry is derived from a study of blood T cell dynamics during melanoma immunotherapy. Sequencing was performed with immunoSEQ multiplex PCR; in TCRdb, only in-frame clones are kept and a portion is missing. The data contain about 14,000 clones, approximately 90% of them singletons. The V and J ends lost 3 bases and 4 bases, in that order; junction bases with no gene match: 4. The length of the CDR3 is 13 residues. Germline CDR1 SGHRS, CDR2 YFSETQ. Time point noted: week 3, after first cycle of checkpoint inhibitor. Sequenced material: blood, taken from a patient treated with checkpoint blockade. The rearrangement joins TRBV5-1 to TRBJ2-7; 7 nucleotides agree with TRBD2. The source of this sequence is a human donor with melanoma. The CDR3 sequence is CASSSLAEYEQYF. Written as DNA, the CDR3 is TGCGCCAGCAGCTCGCTAGCGGAATACGAGCAGTACTTC.